The clone carrying this T cell receptor (beta chain) was observed once. These data originate in a study of cytomegalovirus exposure and HLA in healthy donors. Measured with immunoSEQ multiplex PCR; TCRdb has only the in-frame clones, and not every one. The table has about 66,000 clones, approximately 96% seen once. The clonotype comes from a woman between 18 and 30 years old in good health and CMV-seropositive. Sequencing used PBMCs.

Here the CDR3 DNA reads TGTGCCAGCAGGCCGGGACTAGCGGGAGGGCCCGAGACCCAGTACTTC. As protein: CASRPGLAGGPETQYF. This rearrangement joins TRBV2 to TRBJ2-5; TRBD2 matches 16 bases. With 6 bases clipped from V and 5 bases from J, the junction kept 6 bases outside the gene matches. The CDR3 spans 16 residues. The germline CDR1 and CDR2 sequences are SNHLY and FYNNEI.